Reported below is one T cell receptor (beta chain). What it binds is unknown. Expansion with viral peptide pools was applied to antigen-specific CD4+ T cells by the ViraFEST assay prior to sequencing. The culture ran for 10 days, and then CD4+ T cells were isolated. Negative nucleocapsid antibody tests before and after vaccination confirmed no previous SARS-CoV-2 infection. This sample is drawn from a study of vaccination effects on CD4 cells after COVID-19. The table came from immunoSEQ multiplex PCR; TCRdb's copy has only in-frame clones and leaves some out. The table has over 25,000 clones, about 70% seen once. The TCR sequence derives from a human donor who received a COVID-19 vaccine. The sample in question was CD4+ T cells from PBMCs cultured with HCoV-NL63 spike peptides, obtained before COVID-19 vaccination.

As DNA, the CDR3 is TGTGCCAGCTCACCGGCGGCGATGGGGGCCTATGGCTACACCTTC. Translation gives CASSPAAMGAYGYTF. The chain recombines TRBV18 with TRBJ1-2, with a possible D match to TRBD1 (6 bases). The CDR3 extends over 15 amino acids. Germline-derived CDR1 and CDR2 are KGHSH and LQKENI. Trimming cost V 3 bases and J 4 bases, with 15 bases left between them.